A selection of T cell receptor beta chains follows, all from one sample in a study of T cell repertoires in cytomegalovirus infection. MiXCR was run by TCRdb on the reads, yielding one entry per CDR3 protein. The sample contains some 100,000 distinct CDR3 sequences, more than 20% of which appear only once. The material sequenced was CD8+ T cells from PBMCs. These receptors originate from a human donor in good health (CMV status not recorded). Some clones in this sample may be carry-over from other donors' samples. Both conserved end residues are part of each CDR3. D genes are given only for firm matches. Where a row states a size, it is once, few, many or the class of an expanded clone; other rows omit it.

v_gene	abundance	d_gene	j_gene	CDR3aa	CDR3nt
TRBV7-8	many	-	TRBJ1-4	CASSFGEFPTNEKLFF	TGTGCCAGCAGCTTTGGGGAATTTCCAACTAATGAAAAACTGTTTTTT
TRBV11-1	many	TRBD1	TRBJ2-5	CASSSPGQGVQETQYF	TGTGCCAGCAGCTCCCCAGGACAGGGGGTACAAGAGACCCAGTACTTC
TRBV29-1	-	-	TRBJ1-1	CSVEERRRMNTEAFF	TGCAGCGTTGAAGAGAGGAGGAGGATGAACACTGAAGCTTTCTTT
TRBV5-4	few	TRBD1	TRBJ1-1	CASSWGTGLNTEAFF	TGTGCCAGCAGCTGGGGGACAGGGCTGAACACTGAAGCTTTCTTT
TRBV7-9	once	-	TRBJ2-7	CASSPEPYEQYF	TGTGCCAGCAGCCCTGAACCCTACGAGCAGTACTTC
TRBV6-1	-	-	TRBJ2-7	CASSEGLAYEQYF	TGTGCCAGCAGTGAAGGCCTCGCCTACGAGCAGTACTTC
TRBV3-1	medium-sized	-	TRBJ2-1	CASSQVGEAYNEQFF	TGTGCCAGCAGCCAAGTCGGGGAGGCTTACAATGAGCAGTTCTTC
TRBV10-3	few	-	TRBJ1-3	CAISESYSGNTIYF	TGTGCCATCAGTGAGTCCTACTCTGGAAACACCATATATTTT
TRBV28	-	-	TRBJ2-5	CASSPRGLEGETQYF	TGTGCCAGCAGTCCGCGGGGCTTAGAGGGGGAGACCCAGTACTTC
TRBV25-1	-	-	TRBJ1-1	CASSEWDGEAFF	TGTGCCAGCAGTGAATGGGACGGAGAAGCTTTCTTT
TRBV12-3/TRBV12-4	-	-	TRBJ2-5	CASNQGGRQETQYF	TGTGCCAGCAACCAAGGGGGGAGGCAAGAGACCCAGTACTTC
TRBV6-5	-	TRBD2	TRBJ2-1	CASSLAGVVDNEQFF	TGTGCCAGCAGTTTAGCGGGAGTGGTGGACAATGAGCAGTTCTTC
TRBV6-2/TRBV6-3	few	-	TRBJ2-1	CASSRTEGSEQFF	TGTGCCAGCAGCCGAACTGAGGGGAGTGAGCAGTTCTTC
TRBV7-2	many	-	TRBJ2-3	CASSLAAGLSTDTQYF	TGTGCCAGCAGCTTAGCGGCAGGATTAAGCACAGATACGCAGTATTTT
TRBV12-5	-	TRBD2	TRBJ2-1	CASGFWREGFEEGYNEQFF	TGTGCTAGTGGTTTCTGGCGGGAGGGGTTCGAGGAGGGGTACAATGAGCAGTTCTTC
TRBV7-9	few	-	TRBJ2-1	CASSPGSQEQFF	TGTGCCAGCAGTCCCGGGTCTCAGGAGCAGTTCTTC
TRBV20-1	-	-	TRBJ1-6	CSAREAYENSPLHF	TGCAGTGCTAGAGAGGCCTACGAAAATTCACCCCTCCACTTT
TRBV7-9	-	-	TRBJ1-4	CASSRGGAEEKLFF	TGTGCCAGCAGCCGAGGGGGGGCAGAGGAAAAACTGTTTTTT
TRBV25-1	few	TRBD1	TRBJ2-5	CASSEGRTGEETQYF	TGTGCCAGCAGTGAAGGACGGACAGGGGAAGAGACCCAGTACTTC
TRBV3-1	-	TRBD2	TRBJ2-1	CASSHRGGEQFF	TGTGCCAGCAGCCACCGGGGGGGAGAGCAGTTCTTC
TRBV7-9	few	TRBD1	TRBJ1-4	CASSARDSPNEKLFF	TGTGCCAGCAGCGCCCGGGACAGCCCTAATGAAAAACTGTTTTTT
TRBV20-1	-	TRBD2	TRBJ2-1	CSARGTSGGDEQFF	TGCAGTGCTAGGGGGACTAGCGGAGGAGATGAGCAGTTCTTC
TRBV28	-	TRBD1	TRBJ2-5	CASTRDRGLRETQYF	TGTGCCAGCACCCGGGACAGGGGATTGCGAGAGACCCAGTACTTC
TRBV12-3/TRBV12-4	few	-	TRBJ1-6	CASSLGQNANSPLHF	TGTGCCAGCAGCCTTGGACAAAATGCCAATTCACCCCTCCACTTT
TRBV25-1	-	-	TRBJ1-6	CASSESPPKEGSPLHF	TGTGCCAGCAGTGAATCCCCACCGAAAGAGGGTTCACCCCTCCACTTT
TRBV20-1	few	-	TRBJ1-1	CSARDFLGGAEAFF	TGCAGTGCTAGAGATTTCCTGGGGGGGGCTGAAGCTTTCTTT
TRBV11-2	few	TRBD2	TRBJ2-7	CASSSGLAGVYEQYF	TGTGCCAGCAGCTCGGGACTAGCGGGAGTATACGAGCAGTACTTC
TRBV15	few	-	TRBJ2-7	CATSERVPPYEQYF	TGTGCCACCAGCGAGAGAGTGCCCCCCTACGAGCAGTACTTC
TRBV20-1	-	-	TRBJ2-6	CSALIGRGESGANVLTF	TGCAGTGCCCTGATAGGTCGGGGAGAATCTGGGGCCAACGTCCTGACTTTC
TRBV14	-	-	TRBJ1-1	CASSQHPTGEAFF	TGTGCCAGCAGCCAACATCCTACGGGTGAAGCTTTCTTT
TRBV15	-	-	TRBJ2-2	CATSRDRQGSGELFF	TGTGCCACCAGCAGAGATAGGCAGGGATCCGGGGAGCTGTTTTTT
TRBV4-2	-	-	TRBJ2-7	CASSQDLSRGYEQYF	TGTGCCAGCAGCCAAGATTTGAGTAGGGGATACGAGCAGTACTTC
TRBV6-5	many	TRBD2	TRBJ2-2	CASSYGLAGTGELFF	TGTGCCAGCAGTTACGGCCTAGCGGGAACTGGGGAGCTGTTTTTT
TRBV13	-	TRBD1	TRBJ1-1	CASSFGTGGFEAFF	TGTGCCAGCAGCTTTGGGACAGGGGGGTTTGAAGCTTTCTTT
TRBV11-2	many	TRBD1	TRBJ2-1	CASSLGQGGRNEQFF	TGTGCCAGCAGCTTGGGACAGGGAGGGAGAAATGAGCAGTTCTTC
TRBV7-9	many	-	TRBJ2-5	CASSFSRAQDVFSYQETQYF	TGTGCCAGCAGCTTTTCCAGGGCGCAGGACGTTTTTTCGTACCAAGAGACCCAGTACTTC
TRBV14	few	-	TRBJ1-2	CASSQDWDYGYTF	TGTGCCAGCAGCCAAGATTGGGACTATGGCTACACCTTC
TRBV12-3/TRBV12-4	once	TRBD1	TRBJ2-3	CASSLRGQDHTDTQYF	TGTGCCAGCAGTTTACGAGGACAGGACCACACAGATACGCAGTATTTT
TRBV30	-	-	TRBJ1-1	CAWSVLANTEAFF	TGTGCCTGGAGTGTACTAGCCAACACTGAAGCTTTCTTT
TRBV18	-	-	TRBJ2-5	CASSPWGGDQETQYF	TGTGCCAGCTCACCATGGGGCGGGGACCAAGAGACCCAGTACTTC
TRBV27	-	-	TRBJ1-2	CASSWTSLDGYTF	TGTGCCAGCAGTTGGACTTCTCTGGATGGCTACACCTTC
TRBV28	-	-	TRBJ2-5	CASSRQTQYF	TGTGCCAGCAGTAGGCAGACCCAGTACTTC
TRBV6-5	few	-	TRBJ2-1	CASSKLRDPGTPGNEQFF	TGTGCCAGCAGCAAACTCCGGGACCCAGGTACGCCGGGCAATGAGCAGTTCTTC
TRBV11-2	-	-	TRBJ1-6	CANSLDLSSYNSPLHF	TGTGCCAACAGCTTAGATCTAAGCTCCTATAATTCACCCCTCCACTTT
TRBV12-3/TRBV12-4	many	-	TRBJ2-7	CASNVFGARYEQYF	TGTGCCAGCAACGTATTTGGGGCCCGCTACGAGCAGTACTTC
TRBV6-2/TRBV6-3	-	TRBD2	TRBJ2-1	CASSYSVTSGTYNEQFF	TGTGCCAGCAGTTACTCCGTGACTAGCGGGACCTACAATGAGCAGTTCTTC